A selection of T cell receptor beta chains follows, all from one sample in a study of blood T cell repertoires in COVID-19. Sequencing was performed with immunoSEQ multiplex PCR; in TCRdb, only in-frame clones are kept and a portion is missing. The repertoire has roughly 300,000 clones, roughly 86% of them found once; the top ten carry 1.5% to 2%. Sequences were obtained from peripheral blood. The receptors were gathered from a woman in her fifties or sixties with acute or convalescent COVID-19. The CDR3 runs from the conserved cysteine through the conserved F or W. The order of the fields is V gene, clone size, J gene, CDR3 protein. The size entry is marked missing in some rows and otherwise reads once, few, many or a size class.

v_call: TRBV7-9; clone_size: .; j_call: TRBJ2-7; cdr3_aa: CASSLTGAHEQYF
v_call: TRBV5-4; clone_size: .; j_call: TRBJ2-1; cdr3_aa: CASSLSSGSPNEQFF
v_call: TRBV11-2; clone_size: .; j_call: TRBJ1-1; cdr3_aa: CASSPFRGGTEAFF
v_call: TRBV5-4; clone_size: .; j_call: TRBJ1-2; cdr3_aa: CASSQPRGQFGYTF
v_call: TRBV6-5; clone_size: once; j_call: TRBJ2-7; cdr3_aa: CASRIEQGYYEQYF
v_call: TRBV7-3; clone_size: .; j_call: TRBJ2-1; cdr3_aa: CASSSGLALYNEQFF
v_call: TRBV4-1; clone_size: .; j_call: TRBJ1-5; cdr3_aa: CASSQAPGQGSNQPQHF
v_call: TRBV7-2; clone_size: .; j_call: TRBJ2-6; cdr3_aa: CASSGRTGGLVSGANVLTF
v_call: TRBV7-9; clone_size: .; j_call: TRBJ2-3; cdr3_aa: CASSIRTGSDTQYF
v_call: TRBV27; clone_size: .; j_call: TRBJ2-1; cdr3_aa: CASSYGLYNEQFF
v_call: TRBV9; clone_size: .; j_call: TRBJ2-7; cdr3_aa: CASSVASASSYEQYF
v_call: TRBV7-2; clone_size: .; j_call: TRBJ2-1; cdr3_aa: CASAGGAMDEQFF
v_call: TRBV9; clone_size: .; j_call: TRBJ2-2; cdr3_aa: CASSVGSQPKLYNTGELFF
v_call: TRBV18; clone_size: .; j_call: TRBJ1-3; cdr3_aa: CASSPNPGTGDSGNTIYF
v_call: TRBV27; clone_size: .; j_call: TRBJ2-1; cdr3_aa: CASKGRGYNEQFF
v_call: TRBV3-1/TRBV3-2; clone_size: .; j_call: TRBJ1-2; cdr3_aa: CASSDSPLNPGHLNYGYTF
v_call: TRBV7-9; clone_size: .; j_call: TRBJ2-7; cdr3_aa: CASSLARLPQNEQYF
v_call: TRBV5-1; clone_size: .; j_call: TRBJ1-2; cdr3_aa: CASNPGQGNYGYTF
v_call: TRBV23-1; clone_size: .; j_call: TRBJ1-4; cdr3_aa: CASSQIPNLRTGNLNEKLFF
v_call: TRBV2; clone_size: .; j_call: TRBJ2-2; cdr3_aa: CASINRNIAGVGTGELFF
v_call: TRBV10-3; clone_size: .; j_call: TRBJ1-6; cdr3_aa: CAISYEGAQNSPLHF
v_call: TRBV12-3/TRBV12-4; clone_size: .; j_call: TRBJ2-1; cdr3_aa: CASSLSQGNEQFF
v_call: TRBV6-5; clone_size: .; j_call: TRBJ2-5; cdr3_aa: CASTPGDSSPGTQYF
v_call: TRBV20-1; clone_size: .; j_call: TRBJ1-2; cdr3_aa: CSASAGVGGYTF
v_call: TRBV18; clone_size: .; j_call: TRBJ1-2; cdr3_aa: CASSPPGQGANYGYTF
v_call: TRBV2; clone_size: once; j_call: TRBJ1-5; cdr3_aa: CASSEKEAGGDQPQHF
v_call: TRBV2; clone_size: .; j_call: TRBJ2-1; cdr3_aa: CASGRDEQFF
v_call: TRBV12-3/TRBV12-4; clone_size: .; j_call: TRBJ1-2; cdr3_aa: CASSPQTNYGYTF
v_call: TRBV7-9; clone_size: .; j_call: TRBJ2-1; cdr3_aa: CASSRRVADLYNEQFF
v_call: TRBV6-5; clone_size: .; j_call: TRBJ1-2; cdr3_aa: CASSYVGRRGIGYTF
v_call: TRBV9; clone_size: .; j_call: TRBJ1-5; cdr3_aa: CASSVYSTNQPQHF
v_call: TRBV5-1; clone_size: .; j_call: TRBJ1-6; cdr3_aa: CASSPPGGNSPLHF
v_call: TRBV7-2; clone_size: .; j_call: TRBJ1-4; cdr3_aa: CASSLGTGANEKLFF
v_call: TRBV29-1; clone_size: .; j_call: TRBJ1-2; cdr3_aa: CSVEGSGVPDYGYTF
v_call: TRBV4-3; clone_size: .; j_call: TRBJ1-1; cdr3_aa: CASSQDIFGAEAFF
v_call: TRBV5-1; clone_size: once; j_call: TRBJ2-2; cdr3_aa: CASSFMGGSGELFF
v_call: TRBV7-2; clone_size: .; j_call: TRBJ2-7; cdr3_aa: CASSLLAALSSYEQYF
v_call: TRBV28; clone_size: .; j_call: TRBJ1-2; cdr3_aa: CASSGQGQGYTF
v_call: TRBV10-3; clone_size: .; j_call: TRBJ2-7; cdr3_aa: CAIRYGTSGVSYEQYF
v_call: TRBV7-9; clone_size: .; j_call: TRBJ1-6; cdr3_aa: CASSLGANSPLHF
v_call: TRBV28; clone_size: once; j_call: TRBJ2-5; cdr3_aa: CASSPPYGRAGQETQYF
v_call: TRBV9; clone_size: .; j_call: TRBJ1-4; cdr3_aa: CASSGTGGVNEKLFF
v_call: TRBV28; clone_size: .; j_call: TRBJ1-1; cdr3_aa: CASSTGGRLNTEAFF
v_call: TRBV28; clone_size: few; j_call: TRBJ2-2; cdr3_aa: CASSPDRGSWSTGELFF
v_call: TRBV19; clone_size: .; j_call: TRBJ1-4; cdr3_aa: CASRRDFARHATNEKLFF